This is a list of T cell receptor beta chains from one sample in a study of control samples from healthy donors and cancer patients. Generated by immunoSEQ multiplex PCR, the TCRdb table keeps only in-frame clones and is missing some. There are 200,000 or so clones in the sample; 91% occur only once, and roughly 1.9% lies in the top ten. The specimen sequenced was blood. These receptors originate from a man aged 25-45 years in good health. CDR3s include the opening cysteine and the closing phenylalanine or tryptophan. The D gene is left open where the match is weak. Only part of the rows carry a size: once, few, many, or a class if the clone is expanded.

abundance,v_gene,j_gene,d_gene,CDR3nt,CDR3aa
NA,TRBV2,TRBJ2-1,TRBD1,TGTGCCAGCAGGCGGGACAGGGGTTTATTGAATGAGCAGTTCTTC,CASRRDRGLLNEQFF
NA,TRBV6-5,TRBJ2-2,NA,TGTGCCAGCAGTTTCCAGACTCCCAACACCGGGGAGCTGTTTTTT,CASSFQTPNTGELFF
NA,TRBV6-1,TRBJ1-4,NA,TGTGCCAGCAGTGAAGCGAGGGGGGCCAATGAAAAACTGTTTTTT,CASSEARGANEKLFF
NA,TRBV4-1,TRBJ2-7,TRBD2,TGCGCCAGCAGCCAAGATACTAGCGGGGTCTACGAGCAGTGCTTC,CASSQDTSGVYEQCF
NA,TRBV4-2,TRBJ1-3,NA,TGTGCCAGCAGCCAAGATCCGACCTCTGGAAACACCATATATTTT,CASSQDPTSGNTIYF
NA,TRBV6-2/TRBV6-3,TRBJ2-6,NA,TGTGCCAGCAGTGCAGACTCTGGGGCCAACGTCCTGACTTTC,CASSADSGANVLTF
NA,TRBV10-3,TRBJ1-2,TRBD1,TGTGCCATCAGTGCTGAAGGACAGGGCAACTATGGCTACACCTTC,CAISAEGQGNYGYTF
NA,TRBV9,TRBJ1-2,TRBD1,TGTGCCAGCAGCCCTCAGGGACAGGGGGCGTATGGCTACACCTTC,CASSPQGQGAYGYTF
NA,TRBV2,TRBJ1-6,NA,TGTGCCAGCAGTGAAACGGGTAACTCACCCCTCCACTTT,CASSETGNSPLHF
NA,TRBV27,TRBJ2-6,NA,TGTGCCAGCAGTTTATCAGGCGGCCTTTCTGGGGCCAACGTCCTGACTTTC,CASSLSGGLSGANVLTF
NA,TRBV19,TRBJ1-2,NA,TGTGCCAATCGGGGGGGAGAAAACTATGGCTACACCTTC,CANRGGENYGYTF
NA,TRBV4-1,TRBJ2-2,NA,TGCGCCAGCAGCCTAACCAATCGCGGGGAGCTGTTTTTT,CASSLTNRGELFF
NA,TRBV28,TRBJ2-3,TRBD1,TGTGCCAGCAGTTCGGGACAGGGGGGAGATACGCAGTATTTT,CASSSGQGGDTQYF
NA,TRBV10-3,TRBJ1-1,NA,TGTGCCATCAGTGAGTCGCCTGTGAACACTGAAGCTTTCTTT,CAISESPVNTEAFF
NA,TRBV7-9,TRBJ2-7,NA,TGTGCCAGCAGCTTAGTAGGGGATTCCTACGAGCAGTACTTC,CASSLVGDSYEQYF
NA,TRBV3-1/TRBV3-2,TRBJ1-1,NA,TGTGCCAGCAGCCAAGGGACGTTGAGCACTGAAGCTTTCTTT,CASSQGTLSTEAFF
once,TRBV5-1,TRBJ1-1,NA,TGCGCCAGCAGGCCTCTGATGAACACTGAAGCTTTCTTT,CASRPLMNTEAFF
NA,TRBV5-1,TRBJ1-1,NA,TGCGCCAGCAGCGAACAGGTGACTTCCACTGAAGCTTTCTTT,CASSEQVTSTEAFF
NA,TRBV6-5,TRBJ1-2,TRBD1,TGTGCCAGCAGTTACGCGACAGGGTTATATGGCTACACCTTC,CASSYATGLYGYTF
NA,TRBV12-3/TRBV12-4,TRBJ2-1,NA,TGTGCCAGCAGCCTCGGGTCCTACAATGAGCAGTTCTTC,CASSLGSYNEQFF